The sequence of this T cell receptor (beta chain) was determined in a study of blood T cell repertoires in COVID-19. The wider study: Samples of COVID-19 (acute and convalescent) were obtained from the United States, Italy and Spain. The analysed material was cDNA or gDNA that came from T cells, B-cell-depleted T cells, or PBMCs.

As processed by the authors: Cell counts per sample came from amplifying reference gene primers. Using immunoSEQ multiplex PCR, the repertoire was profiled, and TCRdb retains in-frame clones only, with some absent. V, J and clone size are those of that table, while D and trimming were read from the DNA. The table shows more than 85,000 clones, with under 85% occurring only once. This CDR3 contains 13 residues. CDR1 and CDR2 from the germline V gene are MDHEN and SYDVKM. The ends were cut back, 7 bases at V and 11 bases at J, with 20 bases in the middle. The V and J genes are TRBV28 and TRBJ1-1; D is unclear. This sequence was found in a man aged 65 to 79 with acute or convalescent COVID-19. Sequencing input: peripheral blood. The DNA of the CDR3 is TGTGCCAGCAACCAACGGGGAGTTGGTCAGGCTTTCTTT. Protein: CASNQRGVGQAFF.